The present TCR beta chain was sequenced within a study of tumor-infiltrating lymphocytes in primary liver carcinoma. Study results and caveats: Each sample was bulk and unsorted; consequently, CD4+ and CD8+ repertoires were not compared. Tumor top-250-clone fractions significantly exceeded those of blood (p = 0.039). Pairs of tumor regions overlapped more than tumor-adjacent and tumor-blood pairs did.

This clonotype has a handful of counts. What it binds is unknown. The input was roughly 0.5 ug total RNA; TCR beta cDNA was made from it with a constant-region primer. Library construction for TCR beta comprised three nested multiplex PCR rounds performed with slightly modified ARM-PCR. Use of TRBV1-TRBV30 forward primers with a C-beta reverse primer characterized the first two PCR rounds, which lasted around 9 cycles each. TCRdb redid the calling of the multiplex PCR reads with MiXCR, one entry per CDR3 protein. Among about 320,000 distinct CDR3 sequences listed, approximately 65% were seen once. The CDR3 length is 15 residues. With V trimmed by 0 bases and J by 4 bases, 4 bases remained unmatched. Germline CDR1 reads SGHNT; CDR2 reads YYREEE (reference sequence). The blood RNA (from unsorted whole blood) was obtained, and germline DNA was also extracted. Chronic HBV infection, untreated so far, was present in the patients.

The sequence came from a man aged 40-55 years with primary liver carcinoma and hepatitis B virus infection. V usage is TRBV5-4 and J usage is TRBJ2-1; TRBD2 agrees at 7 bases. Sequenced input: peripheral blood. The CDR3 protein is CASSLGGSFYNEQFF. The CDR3 DNA follows: TGTGCCAGCAGCTTGGGCGGGAGCTTTTACAATGAGCAGTTCTTC.